This T cell receptor beta chain was obtained from a study of T-cell memory formation after mild COVID-19. TCRalpha and TCRbeta libraries used 5'RACE with constant-segment primers and UMIs. TCRdb re-derived calls from the 5' RACE reads in MiXCR, one entry per CDR3 protein. The sample contains some 190,000 distinct CDR3 sequences, roughly 18% of which appear only once. V gave up 0 bases and J gave up 3 bases; unmatched junction bases: 7. Germline loops: CDR1 SGHTA, CDR2 FQGNSA. This CDR3 contains 16 residues. The receptor was derived from an adult woman who had mild COVID-19 (a few samples of this study predate the infection). Cell type and time point are not known. What was sequenced was PBMCs or a T cell subset sorted from them (not recorded which). V and J are TRBV7-2 and TRBJ2-7; TRBD2 aligns across 8 bases. The CDR3 nucleotides are TGTGCCAGCAGCTTAGCGTGGCGGGGGGATAACTACGAGCAGTACTTC. Translating gives CASSLAWRGDNYEQYF.